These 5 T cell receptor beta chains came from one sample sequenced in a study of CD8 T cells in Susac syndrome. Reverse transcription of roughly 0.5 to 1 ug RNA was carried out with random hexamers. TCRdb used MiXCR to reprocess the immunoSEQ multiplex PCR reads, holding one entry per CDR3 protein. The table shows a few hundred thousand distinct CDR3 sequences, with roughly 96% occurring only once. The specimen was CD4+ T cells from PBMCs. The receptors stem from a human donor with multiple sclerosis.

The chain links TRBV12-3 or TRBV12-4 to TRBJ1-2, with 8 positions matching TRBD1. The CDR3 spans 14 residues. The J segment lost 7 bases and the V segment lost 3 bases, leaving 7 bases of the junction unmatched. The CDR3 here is CASSFSRGRLGYTF. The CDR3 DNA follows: TGTGCCAGCAGTTTTTCCAGGGGGCGTCTTGGCTACACCTTC.

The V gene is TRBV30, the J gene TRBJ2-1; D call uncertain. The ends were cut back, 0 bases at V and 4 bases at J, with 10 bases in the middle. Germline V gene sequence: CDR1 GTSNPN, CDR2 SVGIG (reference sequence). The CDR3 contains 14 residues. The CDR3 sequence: CAWSVSWTYNEQFF. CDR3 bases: TGTGCCTGGAGTGTCTCGTGGACGTACAATGAGCAGTTCTTC.

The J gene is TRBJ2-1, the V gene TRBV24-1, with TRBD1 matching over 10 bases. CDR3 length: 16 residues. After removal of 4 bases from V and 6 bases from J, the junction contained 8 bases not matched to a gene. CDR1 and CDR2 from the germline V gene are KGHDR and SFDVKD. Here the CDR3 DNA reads TGTGCCACCAGTGAAAAGGGACAGGGGCTAGGCAATGAGCAGTTCTTC. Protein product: CATSEKGQGLGNEQFF.

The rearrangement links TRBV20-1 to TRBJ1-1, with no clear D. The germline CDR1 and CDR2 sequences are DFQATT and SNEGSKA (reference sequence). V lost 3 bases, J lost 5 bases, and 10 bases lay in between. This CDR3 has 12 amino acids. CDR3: CSAREGSTEAFF. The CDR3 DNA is TGCAGTGCTAGGGAAGGGAGTACTGAAGCTTTCTTT.

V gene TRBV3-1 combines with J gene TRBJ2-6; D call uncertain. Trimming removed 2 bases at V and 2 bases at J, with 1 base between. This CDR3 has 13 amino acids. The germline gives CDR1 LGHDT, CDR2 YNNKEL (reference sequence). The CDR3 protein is CASSQTGANVLTF. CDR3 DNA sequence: TGTGCCAGCAGCCAAACTGGGGCCAACGTCCTGACTTTC.